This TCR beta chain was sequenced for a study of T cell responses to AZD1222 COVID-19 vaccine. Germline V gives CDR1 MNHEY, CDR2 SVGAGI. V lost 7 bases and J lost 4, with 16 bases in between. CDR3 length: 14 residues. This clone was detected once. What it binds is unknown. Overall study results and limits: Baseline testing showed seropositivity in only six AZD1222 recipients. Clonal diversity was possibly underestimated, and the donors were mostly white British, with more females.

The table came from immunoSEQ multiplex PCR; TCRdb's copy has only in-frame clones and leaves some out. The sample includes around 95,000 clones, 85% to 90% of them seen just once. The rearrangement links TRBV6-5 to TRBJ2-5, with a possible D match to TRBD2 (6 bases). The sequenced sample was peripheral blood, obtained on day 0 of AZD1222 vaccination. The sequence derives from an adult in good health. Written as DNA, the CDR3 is TGTGCCAGCATCTTCGGTCCCGGGGGAGAGACCCAGTACTTC. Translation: CASIFGPGGETQYF.